Below are 15 T cell receptor beta chains sequenced from a single sample in a study of shared clonotypes between healthy human individuals. Sequenced by immunoSEQ multiplex PCR; TCRdb stores in-frame clones only, minus some. The profile shows 1,400,000 or so clones, 98% to 99% of them singletons. The sample was naive CD4+ T cells sorted from blood. Subset specified: CD45RA+ positively selected. All receptors derive from a man aged 25 to 45 in good health.

This CDR3 is CASKPPGGQPQHF. DNA of the CDR3: TGTGCCAGCAAGCCACCGGGTGGTCAGCCCCAGCATTTT. V and J are TRBV6-4 and TRBJ1-5; D ambiguous. Germline CDR1 is MRHNA and CDR2 is SNTAGT. V shed 7 bases and J shed 6 bases, with 13 bases lying between them. CDR3 length equals 13 residues.

This rearrangement joins TRBV27 to TRBJ2-1; possibly TRBD2 for D (5 bases). The germline V gene encodes CDR1 MNHEY and CDR2 SMNVEV (reference sequence). The CDR3 runs to 13 residues. Trimming left V 2 bases short and J 3 bases short, with 5 bases between. CDR3 loop: CASSLRGYNEQFF. The CDR3 bases are TGTGCCAGCAGTTTACGGGGCTACAATGAGCAGTTCTTC.

CDR3 DNA sequence: TGTGCCAGCAGCTATAGCGGGATGCACACAGATACGCAGTATTTT. It yields the protein CASSYSGMHTDTQYF. V usage is TRBV7-2 and J usage is TRBJ2-3, with 8 bases aligning to TRBD2. V dropped 4 bases and J dropped 2; count of bases not matched to a gene: 5. From germline, CDR1 is SGHTA and CDR2 FQGNSA. CDR3 length equals 15 residues.

This sequence joins TRBV29-1 and TRBJ2-7, with TRBD2 matching over 9 bases. This CDR3 has 13 residues. Germline-derived CDR1 and CDR2 are SQVTM and ANQGSEA. V lost 4 bases, J lost 2 bases, and 3 bases stayed unmatched. The CDR3 protein is CSVGGRDPYEQYF. In DNA form, the CDR3 reads TGCAGCGTTGGCGGGAGGGACCCCTACGAGCAGTACTTC.

Concerning this clone itself: Other DNA variants within this sample encode the same CDR3. The gene calls are TRBV9 and TRBJ2-1; D gene ambiguous. The CDR3 has 15 residues. Looked up from germline, CDR1 is SGDLS and CDR2 is YYNGEE. V gave up 2 bases and J gave up 4 bases, with 13 bases separating them. The CDR3, as DNA: TGTGCCAGCAGCGTTGGACCGAACTCTTACAATGAGCAGTTCTTC. Translated, it gives CASSVGPNSYNEQFF.

The chain carries TRBV11-2 and TRBJ2-7; D might be TRBD1 or TRBD2, each matching 5 bases. The germline V gene encodes CDR1 SGHAT and CDR2 FQNNGV. Trimming pared 7 bases from V and 2 bases from J, leaving 15 bases between. CDR3 length: 14 amino acids. The CDR3 DNA follows: TGTGCCAGCACCAAGGTGGGGCGGGCCTACGAGCAGTACTTC. Its protein is CASTKVGRAYEQYF.

V is TRBV6-1 and J is TRBJ1-5; D is uncertain. V was trimmed by 3 bases and J by 1 base, leaving 16 bases between them. The germline V gene has CDR1 MNHNS and CDR2 SASEGT. This CDR3 is built from 17 residues. For the CDR3, the DNA is TGTGCCAGCAGTGAGAGTCCGGTAGGGCTCAGCAATCAGCCCCAGCATTTT. Its translation is CASSESPVGLSNQPQHF.

The V call is TRBV5-1, the J call TRBJ2-2, with D unresolved. Looked up from germline, CDR1 is SGHRS and CDR2 is YFSETQ. This CDR3 is built from 15 residues. The V gene lost 7 bases and the J gene lost 2 bases, with 15 bases spanning the gap. CDR3 loop: CASHPGNTNTGELFF. CDR3 nucleotide sequence: TGCGCCAGCCACCCGGGCAACACAAACACCGGGGAGCTGTTTTTT. The full variable domain, in which reference TRBV5-1 and TRBJ2-2 provide the parts outside the CDR3, is KAGVTQTPRYLIKTRGQQVTLSCSPISGHRSVSWYQQTPGQGLQFLFEYFSETQRNKGNFPGRFSGRQFSNSRSEMNVSTLELGDSALYLCASHPGNTNTGELFFGEGSRLTVL.

V and J are TRBV6-5 and TRBJ2-7, with 8 bases that match TRBD2. J gave up 6 bases and V 6 bases, and 10 bases lay outside the gene matches. This CDR3 is built from 14 residues. Germline CDR1 MNHEY, CDR2 SVGAGI. The CDR3 region is CASRSPGLGGEQYF. The DNA of the CDR3 is TGTGCCAGCAGATCACCGGGACTAGGGGGCGAGCAGTACTTC.

The V call is TRBV9, the J call TRBJ2-2; 8 bases align to TRBD2. This CDR3 contains 16 residues. CDR1 and CDR2 (germline): SGDLS, YYNGEE. After removal of 4 bases from V and 8 bases from J, the junction contained 13 bases not matched to a gene. Here the CDR3 DNA reads TGTGCCAGCAGCCCCGCGAGCGGGAGAGTAGCTGGGGAGCTGTTTTTT. Its protein is CASSPASGRVAGELFF.

This chain connects TRBV6-5 to TRBJ2-7; D is undetermined. V was pared by 2 bases and J by 3 bases, with 17 bases between. This CDR3 has 16 residues. Germline values: CDR1 MNHEY, CDR2 SVGAGI. This CDR3 reads CASSYTPDLTYYEQYF. DNA of the CDR3: TGTGCCAGCAGTTACACCCCGGATCTAACGTACTACGAGCAGTACTTC.

The V and J genes are TRBV29-1 and TRBJ2-7; TRBD1 aligns across 7 bases. Germline V CDR1 and CDR2: SQVTM, ANQGSEA. V was clipped by 6 bases and J by 4 bases; unmatched bases: 12. This CDR3 contains 14 residues. CDR3: CSVHSGGRGYEQYF. The CDR3 DNA sequence: TGCAGCGTCCACAGTGGAGGCAGGGGGTACGAGCAGTACTTC.

The chain is built from TRBV15 and TRBJ2-5, with a tentative D call TRBD2 (6 bases). The CDR3 is 15 residues long. Germline CDR1 reads LNHNV; CDR2 reads YYDKDF (reference sequence). V dropped 0 bases and J dropped 4 bases, with 12 bases sitting between them. CDR3 coding DNA: TGTGCCACCAGCAGAGATCCTAGCGTGGGAGAGACCCAGTACTTC. Its translation is CATSRDPSVGETQYF. Complete variable domain (other parts from reference TRBV15 and TRBJ2-5): DAMVIQNPRYQVTQFGKPVTLSCSQTLNHNVMYWYQQKSSQAPKLLFHYYDKDFNNEADTPDNFQSRRPNTSFCFLDIRSPGLGDTAMYLCATSRDPSVGETQYFGPGTRLLVL.

This chain connects TRBV6-9 to TRBJ2-5, with D perhaps TRBD1 or TRBD2 (7 bases each). Germline V gives CDR1 MNHGY, CDR2 SVAAGI. The CDR3 covers 15 residues. Trimming took 5 bases from V and 4 from J, leaving 17 bases between them. Here the CDR3 DNA reads TGTGCCAGCAGTCAGGGGGACTATAGAAGAGAGACCCAGTACTTC. It translates to CASSQGDYRRETQYF.

The rearrangement uses TRBV11-2 and TRBJ2-1; D not certain. The CDR3 is 10 amino acids. Germline-derived CDR1 and CDR2 are SGHAT and FQNNGV. Trimming cost V 2 bases and J 10 bases, with 3 bases left between them. The CDR3 loop is CASSLLEQFF. CDR3 DNA sequence: TGTGCCAGCAGCTTACTGGAGCAGTTCTTC.